This TCR beta chain is from a study of blood T cell repertoires in COVID-19. For the study at large: Whether acute or convalescent, the COVID-19 samples came from the United States, Italy and Spain. PBMCs, B-cell-depleted T cells, or T cells were the source of the cDNA or gDNA that made up the material.

Original processing methods: Cell counts per sample came from amplifying reference gene primers. Only in-frame clones appear in the TCRdb table, and some are missing; sequencing was by immunoSEQ multiplex PCR. The V and J calls and clone size come from that table; D and trimming were worked out from the DNA. The table lists a few hundred thousand clones, around 90% of them singletons, with around 5% in the top ten. Followed longitudinally, the Seattle patients had been enrolled during active infection. Sequencing used peripheral blood. This TCR was recovered from a woman in her sixties with COVID-19, enrolled during active disease.

In DNA form, the CDR3 reads TGTGCCAGCAGCTTACAGACAGGGCGGGACACTGAAGCTTTCTTT. It translates to CASSLQTGRDTEAFF. The chain is built from TRBV7-2 and TRBJ1-1; 7 bases are shared with TRBD1. This CDR3 is 15 amino acids long. Germline CDR1 SGHTA, CDR2 FQGNSA. V was pared by 2 bases and J by 3 bases, with 6 bases of the junction left unmatched. Using reference TRBV7-2 and TRBJ1-1 for the parts outside the CDR3, the full variable domain is GAGVSQSPSNKVTEKGKDVELRCDPISGHTALYWYRQSLGQGLEFLIYFQGNSAPDKSGLPSDRFSAERTGGSVSTLTIQRTQQEDSAVYLCASSLQTGRDTEAFFGQGTRLTVV.